This is a list of T cell receptor beta chains from one sample in a study of blood T cell repertoires in COVID-19. The repertoire was sequenced with immunoSEQ multiplex PCR; TCRdb's copy has only in-frame clones and lacks some. The sample has 75,000 to 80,000 clones, 80% to 90% seen once. The specimen sequenced was peripheral blood. The receptors were gathered from a man between 60 and 75 years old with COVID-19, enrolled during active disease. Each CDR3 is given with its conserved first and last residue. A D gene is named only where the DNA matches it firmly. Clone sizes are given selectively: once, few, many, or a class where the clone is expanded.

-,TRBV3-1/TRBV3-2,TRBJ1-1,-,TGTGCCAGCAGCCAGCCCGGTCCGGACACTGAAGCTTTCTTT,CASSQPGPDTEAFF
once,TRBV24-1,TRBJ1-5,-,TGTGCCACCAGTGACCCTGACAGCCAGCCCCAGCATTTT,CATSDPDSQPQHF
-,TRBV6-5,TRBJ2-6,-,TGTGCCAGCAGTTTTTTTCAGTCCTCTGGGGCCAACGTCCTGACTTTC,CASSFFQSSGANVLTF
once,TRBV27,TRBJ2-7,TRBD1,TGTGCCAGCAGTACAAACCCGGGACAGAGCTCCTACGAGCAGTACTTC,CASSTNPGQSSYEQYF
-,TRBV7-7,TRBJ2-7,TRBD2,TGTGCCAGCAGCTTGGCTAGCGGGGGCTACGAGCAGTACTTC,CASSLASGGYEQYF
-,TRBV7-7,TRBJ2-7,-,TGTGCCAGCAGCTCGGGGGGCCAGGTCGAGCAGTACTTC,CASSSGGQVEQYF
-,TRBV28,TRBJ1-6,-,TGTGCCAGCACCCAGGGGAGGGGAGGTTCACCCCTCCACTTT,CASTQGRGGSPLHF
-,TRBV12-3/TRBV12-4,TRBJ1-1,-,TGTGCCAGCACACTGTTATTGGACACTGAAGCTTTCTTT,CASTLLLDTEAFF
-,TRBV19,TRBJ2-1,-,TGTGCCAGTAGTATAGATCTCAGGCACACCTACAATGAGCAGTTCTTC,CASSIDLRHTYNEQFF
-,TRBV21-1,TRBJ1-5,-,TGTGCCAGCAGCCCTCGGGACAGGGACAGAGAGGGCAATCAGCCCCAGCATTTT,CASSPRDRDREGNQPQHF
few,TRBV5-6,TRBJ1-4,TRBD1,TGTGCCAGCAGGGGGACAGCCAATAATGAAAAACTGTTTTTT,CASRGTANNEKLFF
-,TRBV21-1,TRBJ1-2,-,TGTGCCAGCAGCGAAGGGTCAGGCCCACGAACTAACTATGGCTACACCTTC,CASSEGSGPRTNYGYTF
many,TRBV4-1,TRBJ2-2,-,TGCGCCAGCAGCCAAGAGCAGGGGAGGGGATCCGGGGAGCTGTTTTTT,CASSQEQGRGSGELFF
few,TRBV6-5,TRBJ2-3,TRBD1,TGTGCCAGCAGACGACAGGGGGCAAGCACAGATACGCAGTATTTT,CASRRQGASTDTQYF
once,TRBV11-3,TRBJ2-1,TRBD2,TGTGCCAGCAGCTCGGGACTAGCCTACAATGAGCAGTTCTTC,CASSSGLAYNEQFF
-,TRBV6-5,TRBJ2-4,-,TGTGCCAGCAGTTTCGGACAACCTGGAACCAAAAACATTCAGTACTTC,CASSFGQPGTKNIQYF
-,TRBV19,TRBJ1-2,TRBD1,TGTGCCAGTGGAATTCTGGGACAGGAGGCCTATGGCTACACCTTC,CASGILGQEAYGYTF
-,TRBV27,TRBJ1-1,-,TGTGCCAGCAGGGATCGACTGCGCCCTGAAAGGACTGAAGCTTTCTTT,CASRDRLRPERTEAFF
once,TRBV5-1,TRBJ1-6,-,TGCGCCAGCAGCAATCAGGGAGGAAATTCACCCCTCCACTTT,CASSNQGGNSPLHF
-,TRBV28,TRBJ2-5,-,TGTGCCAGCAGTCCCCTACTATTATGGGGGCGAAAAGAGACCCAGTACTTC,CASSPLLLWGRKETQYF
few,TRBV19,TRBJ1-1,-,TGTGCCAGTAGTATAGGTCTCCCAAGGGGCACTGAAGCTTTCTTT,CASSIGLPRGTEAFF
-,TRBV5-6,TRBJ2-7,TRBD2,TGTGCCAGCAGCTTGGGGGTAGCGGGAGATTGGCCCTACGAGCAGTACTTC,CASSLGVAGDWPYEQYF
-,TRBV11-2,TRBJ2-2,TRBD2,TGTGCCAGCAGCCGCAGACTAGCGGGGACGAACACCGGGGAGCTGTTTTTT,CASSRRLAGTNTGELFF
-,TRBV18,TRBJ2-7,TRBD1,TGTGCCAGCTCACCAATCGTCGGGACAGGCCCTGATGACGAGCAGTACTTC,CASSPIVGTGPDDEQYF
-,TRBV5-1,TRBJ2-7,-,TGCGCCAGCAGCTTGGAGGGTAGCGCTCCCTACGAGCAGTACTTC,CASSLEGSAPYEQYF
-,TRBV5-1,TRBJ1-3,-,TGCGCCAGCAGAATTGGAGCCTCTGGAAACACCATATATTTT,CASRIGASGNTIYF